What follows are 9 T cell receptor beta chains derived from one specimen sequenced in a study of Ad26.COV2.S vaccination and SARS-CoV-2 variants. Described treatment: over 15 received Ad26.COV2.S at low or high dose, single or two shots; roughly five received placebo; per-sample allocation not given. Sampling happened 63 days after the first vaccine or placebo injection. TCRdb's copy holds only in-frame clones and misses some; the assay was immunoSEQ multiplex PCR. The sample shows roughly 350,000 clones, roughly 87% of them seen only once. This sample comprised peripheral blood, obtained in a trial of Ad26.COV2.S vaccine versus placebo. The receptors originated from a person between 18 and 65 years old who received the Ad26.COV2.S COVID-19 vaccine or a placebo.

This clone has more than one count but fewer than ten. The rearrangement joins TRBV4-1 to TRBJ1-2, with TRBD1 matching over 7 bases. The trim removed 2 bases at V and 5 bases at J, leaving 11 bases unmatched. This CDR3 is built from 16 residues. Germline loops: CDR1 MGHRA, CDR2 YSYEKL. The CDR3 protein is CASSQNRGSGGYGYTF. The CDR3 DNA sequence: TGCGCCAGCAGCCAAAACAGGGGTAGTGGTGGATATGGCTACACCTTC.

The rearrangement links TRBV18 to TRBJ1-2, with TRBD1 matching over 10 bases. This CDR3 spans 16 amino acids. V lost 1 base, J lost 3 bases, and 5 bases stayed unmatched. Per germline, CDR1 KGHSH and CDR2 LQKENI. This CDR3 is CASSPQRTGGDYGYTF. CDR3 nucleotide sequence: TGTGCCAGCTCACCACAGCGGACAGGGGGAGACTATGGCTACACCTTC. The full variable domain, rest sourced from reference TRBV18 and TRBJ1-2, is NAGVMQNPRHLVRRRGQEARLRCSPMKGHSHVYWYRQLPEEGLKFMVYLQKENIIDESGMPKERFSAEFPKEGPSILRIQQVVRGDSAAYFCASSPQRTGGDYGYTFGSGTRLTVV.

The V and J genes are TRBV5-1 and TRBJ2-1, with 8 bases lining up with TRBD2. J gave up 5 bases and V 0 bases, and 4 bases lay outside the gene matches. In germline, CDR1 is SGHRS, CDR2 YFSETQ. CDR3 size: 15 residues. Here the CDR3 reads CASSLGAGADNEQFF. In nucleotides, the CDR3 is TGCGCCAGCAGCTTGGGAGCGGGGGCCGACAATGAGCAGTTCTTC.

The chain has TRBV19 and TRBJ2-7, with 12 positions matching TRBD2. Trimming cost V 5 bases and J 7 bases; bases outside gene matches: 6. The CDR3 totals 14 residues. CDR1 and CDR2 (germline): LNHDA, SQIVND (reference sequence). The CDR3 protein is CASSFKTSGGEQYF. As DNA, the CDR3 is TGTGCCAGTAGTTTTAAGACTAGCGGGGGAGAGCAGTACTTC.

The CDR3, as DNA: TGTGCCAGCAGCGTAGACACTAACTATGGCTACACCTTC. Its protein is CASSVDTNYGYTF. This sequence joins TRBV9 and TRBJ1-2; D unclear. The CDR3 runs to 13 residues. V was shortened by 0 bases and J by 0 bases, with 3 bases between the two germline ends. CDR1 SGDLS and CDR2 YYNGEE come from the germline V gene.

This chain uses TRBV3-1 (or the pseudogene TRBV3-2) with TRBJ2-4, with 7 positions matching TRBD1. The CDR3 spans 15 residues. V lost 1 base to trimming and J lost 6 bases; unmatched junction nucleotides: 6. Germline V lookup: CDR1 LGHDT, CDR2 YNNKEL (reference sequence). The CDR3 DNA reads TGTGCCAGCAGCCAAGGTCGAGGGGGCGTAAACATTCAGTACTTC. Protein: CASSQGRGGVNIQYF.

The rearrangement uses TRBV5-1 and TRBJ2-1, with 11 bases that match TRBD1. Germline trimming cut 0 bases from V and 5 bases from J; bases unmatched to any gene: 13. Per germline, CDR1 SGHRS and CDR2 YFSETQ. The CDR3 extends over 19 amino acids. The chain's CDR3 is CASSLVGTGGPPQDNEQFF. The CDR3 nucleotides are TGCGCCAGCAGCTTGGTTGGGACAGGGGGACCACCACAGGACAATGAGCAGTTCTTC.

CDR3 protein: CASSVGVSTGNEQFF. The DNA of the CDR3 is TGTGCCAGCAGCGTAGGGGTGAGTACAGGGAATGAGCAGTTCTTC. This chain links TRBV9 with TRBJ2-1; a weak D match, TRBD1 (6 bases). Trimming shortened V by 0 bases and J by 7 bases, and 14 bases separated the two germline ends. Looked up from germline, CDR1 is SGDLS and CDR2 is YYNGEE. This CDR3 has 15 amino acids.

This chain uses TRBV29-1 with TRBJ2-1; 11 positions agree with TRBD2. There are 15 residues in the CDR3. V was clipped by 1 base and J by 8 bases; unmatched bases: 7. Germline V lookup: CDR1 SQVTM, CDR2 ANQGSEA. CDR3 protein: CSVEVSGGAFDEQFF. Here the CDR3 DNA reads TGCAGCGTTGAAGTTAGCGGGGGGGCCTTCGATGAGCAGTTCTTC.